This T cell receptor beta chain derives from a study of blood T cell repertoires in COVID-19. The overall study: Samples of COVID-19 (acute and convalescent) were obtained from the United States, Italy and Spain. T cells, B-cell-depleted T cells, or PBMCs provided the cDNA or gDNA that served as material.

Patients from Seattle were sampled longitudinally, starting during active infection. V lost 0 bases and J lost 7, with 13 bases in between. The length of the CDR3 is 15 residues. In germline, CDR1 is WNHNN, CDR2 SYGVQD (reference sequence). In the original processing: Amplification from reference gene primers served as the basis for estimated nucleated cell counts. Profiled with immunoSEQ multiplex PCR; TCRdb holds only in-frame clones, not every one. The DNA gave D and trimming, while V, J and clone size come from that table. The sample lists a few hundred thousand clones, around 92% occurring once. The material sequenced was peripheral blood. The clonotype originates from a woman aged 25-40 years with COVID-19, enrolled during active disease. This sequence joins TRBV10-1 and TRBJ2-1; perhaps TRBD2 as D (6 bases). CDR3 loop: CASSESKRGGNEQFF. The CDR3 DNA follows: TGCGCCAGCAGTGAGTCGAAGCGAGGAGGGAATGAGCAGTTCTTC.